The clone carrying this T cell receptor beta chain was counted once. Some clones are missing from TCRdb's copy, which holds only in-frame ones; the method was immunoSEQ multiplex PCR. This sample has 25,000 to 30,000 clones; about four fifths occur once, and the top ten carry around a third. The data were taken from a study of lymphopenia after photon versus proton radiotherapy. The ends were cut back, 6 bases at V and 0 bases at J, with 6 bases in the middle. This CDR3 contains 14 residues. Looked up from germline, CDR1 is KGHSH and CDR2 is LQKENI. The material was peripheral blood, obtained from a patient treated with photon-based radiotherapy. The receptor was isolated from a man between 45 and 60 years old with gastric cancer. V is TRBV18 and J is TRBJ1-6; D is unresolved. The CDR3, as DNA: TGTGCCAGCTCTCCGGACTCCTATAATTCACCCCTCCACTTT. Translated, it gives CASSPDSYNSPLHF.